This paragraph covers one T cell receptor (beta chain) sequence. The sample is drawn from a study of T-cell reconstitution after alpha-beta-depleted transplantation in children. The TCRbeta library incorporated unique molecular identifiers. TCRdb recomputed calls from the PCR reads with MiXCR, one row per CDR3 protein. The sample yields hundreds of thousands of distinct CDR3 sequences, approximately 32% seen once. The CDR3 covers 14 residues. Germline CDR1 SGHTA, CDR2 FQGNSA. V lost 6 bases to trimming and J lost 3 bases, with 14 bases between them. V usage is TRBV7-2 and J usage is TRBJ2-5; tentative D call: TRBD2 (5 bases). This specimen was PBMCs from the stem cell graft donor, taken from the stem cell graft. The sequence came from a human donor who donated a stem cell graft to a child with aplastic anemia. The CDR3 region is CASRNYVGEETQYF. CDR3 sequence (DNA): TGTGCCAGCAGAAATTATGTGGGAGAAGAGACCCAGTACTTC.